A single sample is the source of the 3 T cell receptor beta chains below, sequenced in a study of blood T cell repertoires in COVID-19. Data came from immunoSEQ multiplex PCR; TCRdb stores just in-frame clones and leaves some out. The sample shows a few hundred thousand clones, approximately 88% of them seen only once. Sequencing was carried out using PBMCs or T cells enriched from blood (not recorded which). The receptors were sampled from a man younger than 40 who had recovered from COVID-19.

The chain links TRBV6-4 to TRBJ1-6; D might be TRBD1 (5 bases). The germline CDR1 and CDR2 sequences are MRHNA and SNTAGT. V was clipped by 6 bases and J by 6 bases, with 12 bases between them. This CDR3 is built from 14 residues. The chain's CDR3 is CASRDDRLNSPLHF. The CDR3 DNA reads as TGTGCCAGCAGGGACGACAGACTTAATTCACCCCTCCACTTT.

The chain couples TRBV7-2 to TRBJ1-2; D not certain. V was clipped by 5 bases and J by 8 bases, with 18 bases between them. The germline gives CDR1 SGHTA, CDR2 FQGNSA. The CDR3 has 14 amino acids. The CDR3 sequence: CASSPHLESEGYTF. CDR3 in DNA: TGTGCCAGCAGCCCCCACTTGGAGTCTGAGGGCTACACCTTC.

DNA for the CDR3: TGTGCCAGCACCCTCACTGGTTTGACTGAAGCTTTCTTT. Its protein product is CASTLTGLTEAFF. The chain carries TRBV14 and TRBJ1-1; D uncertain. V lost 7 bases and J 5 bases, leaving 14 bases between the germline ends. The V gene's germline CDR1 is SGHDN and CDR2 FVKESK. The CDR3 runs to 13 residues.